The following is a T cell receptor beta chain sequence with its context. Its antigen has not been determined. No per-base quality is available; no much larger clone lies one base away. Donors formed part of the validation cohort, which comprised 120 subjects and was distinct from the first cohort of under 750 subjects. The CDR3, cysteine through phenylalanine, is 15 amino acids long. The retained sequence is limited to the CDR3, 45 bases, with the frame set at the first base. CDR1 and CDR2 are drawn from the germline V gene: SGHTA, FQGNSA. The V and J ends are trimmed by 5 bases and 4 bases, leaving 17 bases between them. Library generation was performed with the immunoSEQ multiplex PCR assay. In the original analysis: To diagnose cytomegalovirus status from the catalog of TCR beta chain sequences, a statistical classification framework was built. Imported from immuneACCESS, the table was reduced by TCRdb to in-frame sequences with V and J called. These copies leave out some clones; in studies compared against another copy, an unresolved V gene accounts for under half, and the cause of the remainder is not known. Clonal size and the V and J genes are those of that table, whereas D and trimming came from the DNA. The sample yields 70,000 to 75,000 clones; roughly 94% were counted once. 1.5% to 2% of the sample belongs to the ten largest clones.

This sample stems from a study of cytomegalovirus exposure and HLA in healthy donors (dated by TCRdb to about 2017). Broadly, across the study: A later analysis indicated that the 120 validation repertoires were generated on the platform also employed for the 666 repertoires of the first cohort. High-throughput TCR immunosequencing, statistical association of individual TCRs with disease status, and machine learning were combined to predict cytomegalovirus infection status. Along with the approximately 620-subject first cohort, a separate validation cohort of over a hundred different subjects was used. The study aimed to test whether cataloging public T cell receptors could reveal signatures of past pathogen exposure.

Summary of the overall study and its limitations: Subsequent analysis determined that TCRs grouped into clusters in the first cohort also showed a tendency toward co-occurrence across the roughly 130 validation repertoires, and about 94% of cluster scores exceeded 0. A total of 164 TCR beta chains were listed by the study as associated with cytomegalovirus. The classifier was reported to diagnose cytomegalovirus status with high specificity and sensitivity in both the original and validation cohorts. The authors suggested that the approach could potentially be extended to other disease states and immunological phenotypes. The validation cohort had no HLA typing available for a later analysis, so co-occurrence within that cohort was assessed over all 120 repertoires. Most TCR sequences were observed very rarely across donors, whereas some public TCRs were present in many individuals. A few of the identified cytomegalovirus-associated TCR beta chains were confirmed in vitro to be specific for cytomegalovirus antigens.

The receptor chain draws on TRBV7-2 and TRBJ1-2; no D gene call is confident. Sequencing was performed on PBMCs. The sequence came from a young woman in good health and CMV-seropositive. The bases are TGTGCCAGCAGCACCTACCCCCAGGAGGGCTATGGCTACACCTTC. Its translation reads: CASSTYPQEGYGYTF.